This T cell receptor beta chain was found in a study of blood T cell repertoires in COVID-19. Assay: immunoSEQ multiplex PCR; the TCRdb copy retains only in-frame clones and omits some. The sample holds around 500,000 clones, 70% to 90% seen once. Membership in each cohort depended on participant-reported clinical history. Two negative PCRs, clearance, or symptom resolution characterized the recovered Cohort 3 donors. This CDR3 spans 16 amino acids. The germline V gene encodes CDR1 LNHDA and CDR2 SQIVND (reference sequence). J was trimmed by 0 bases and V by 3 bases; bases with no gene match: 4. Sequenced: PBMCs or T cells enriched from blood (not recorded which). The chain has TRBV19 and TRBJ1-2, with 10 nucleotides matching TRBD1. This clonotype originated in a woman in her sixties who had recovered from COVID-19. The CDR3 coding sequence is TGTGCCAGTAGTATGGGACAGGGGTTAGCTAACTATGGCTACACCTTC. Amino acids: CASSMGQGLANYGYTF.